This T cell receptor (beta chain) originates from a study of T cell changes during pregnancy in multiple sclerosis. V lost 3 bases to trimming and J lost 6 bases; unmatched junction nucleotides: 5. The CDR3 is 15 amino acids. Looked up from germline, CDR1 is LNHDA and CDR2 is SQIVND (reference sequence). Here immunoSEQ multiplex PCR was the method, and the copy in TCRdb shows in-frame clones only, minus some. The data hold about 46,000 clones, with about 91% observed a single time. The chain employs TRBV19 and TRBJ2-2; 9 bases are a match to TRBD2. The sequence was obtained from a female donor with multiple sclerosis, enrolled in a pregnancy study. Sequenced material: CD8+ T cells from peripheral blood mononuclear cells, taken after pregnancy. The CDR3 loop reads CASSISGSGAGELFF. The CDR3 nucleotides read TGTGCCAGTAGTATTAGCGGGAGCGGGGCCGGGGAGCTGTTTTTT.